These 30 T cell receptor beta chains share one sample of origin, sequenced in a study of blood T cell repertoires in COVID-19. Libraries were prepared by immunoSEQ multiplex PCR; TCRdb keeps only in-frame clonotypes and omits some of them. This table holds approximately 54,000 clones, 86% found once. The sample taken for sequencing was peripheral blood. All receptors derive from a man older than 75 with active COVID-19.

The V gene is TRBV30, the J gene TRBJ2-1; TRBD2 matches 14 bases. The CDR3 is made up of 16 amino acids. V shed 3 bases, J shed 9 bases, and the junction held 10 bases outside the gene matches. CDR1 and CDR2 (germline): GTSNPN, SVGIG (reference sequence). CDR3 sequence: CAWRLSGTSGRAEQFF. Written as DNA, the CDR3 is TGTGCCTGGAGGCTATCCGGGACTAGCGGGAGAGCTGAGCAGTTCTTC.

This chain joins TRBV7-2 and TRBJ2-7; D may be TRBD2 (5 bases). The CDR3 contains 18 residues. Trimming took 3 bases from V and 0 from J, leaving 21 bases between them. Looked up from germline, CDR1 is SGHTA and CDR2 is FQGNSA. Here the CDR3 reads CASSFLYERTGNSYEQYF. The CDR3 DNA reads as TGTGCCAGCAGCTTTTTATATGAAAGGACGGGGAACTCCTACGAGCAGTACTTC.

The J gene is TRBJ2-7, the V gene TRBV6-5; D remains unclear. Trimming took 4 bases from V and 0 from J, leaving 10 bases between them. Germline V gene sequence: CDR1 MNHEY, CDR2 SVGAGI. This CDR3 comprises 14 residues. CDR3 DNA: TGTGCCAGCAGTTCGACACTTAGCTCCTACGAGCAGTACTTC. It codes for CASSSTLSSYEQYF.

The V and J genes are TRBV7-2 and TRBJ2-7, with 11 bases fitting TRBD2. The CDR3 contains 17 residues. The germline CDR1 and CDR2 sequences are SGHTA and FQGNSA. J lost 2 bases, V lost 0 bases, and 6 bases had no gene match. The CDR3 loop is CASSLAPSGRNPYEQYF. CDR3 nucleotides: TGTGCCAGCAGCTTAGCGCCTAGCGGGAGGAACCCCTACGAGCAGTACTTC.

The chain has TRBV19 and TRBJ1-5; no clear D gene. CDR3 size: 16 residues. CDR1 LNHDA and CDR2 SQIVND come from the germline V gene (reference sequence). V was pared by 6 bases and J by 0 bases, with 15 bases between. This chain's CDR3 is CASSPRQVSSNQPQHF. DNA of the CDR3: TGTGCCAGTAGCCCAAGGCAGGTCTCTAGCAATCAGCCCCAGCATTTT.

This clone came up once. The chain is built from TRBV6-5 and TRBJ2-2; D perhaps matches TRBD2 (6 bases). This CDR3 contains 14 residues. V lost 7 bases and J 2 bases, leaving 11 bases between the germline ends. Germline V CDR1 and CDR2: MNHEY, SVGAGI. The CDR3, as DNA: TGTGCCAGCAAGAGGAGGGAAAACACCGGGGAGCTGTTTTTT. Residues: CASKRRENTGELFF.

The chain joins TRBV2 to TRBJ2-7; D is perhaps TRBD2 (5 bases). This CDR3 contains 14 residues. Per the germline V gene, CDR1 is SNHLY and CDR2 is FYNNEI. V was cut by 4 bases and J by 1 base, with 11 bases left in between. CDR3 nucleotide sequence: TGTGCCAGCAGTGGAGGGAGTTTGTCCTACGAGCAGTACTTC. This sequence encodes CASSGGSLSYEQYF.

J is TRBJ2-1 and V is TRBV4-1; possible D gene TRBD2, 6 bases. V was pared by 6 bases and J by 2 bases, with 11 bases between. Germline V gives CDR1 MGHRA, CDR2 YSYEKL. The CDR3 sequence is 14 residues long. CDR3 protein: CASRGGYPYNEQFF. CDR3 DNA: TGCGCCAGCAGAGGAGGGTACCCCTACAATGAGCAGTTCTTC.

CDR3 coding DNA: TGTGCCAGTAGTGCACAGAGCCGGGATGAAGCTTTCTTT. Translation gives CASSAQSRDEAFF. The chain combines TRBV19 with TRBJ1-1, with no clear D. Looked up from germline, CDR1 is LNHDA and CDR2 is SQIVND (reference sequence). This CDR3 region has 13 residues. V gave up 5 bases and J gave up 7 bases, with 14 bases separating them.

This chain joins TRBV30 and TRBJ1-1; maybe TRBD1 (5 bases). The germline V gene encodes CDR1 GTSNPN and CDR2 SVGIG (reference sequence). The CDR3 is made up of 14 amino acids. Trimming removed 4 bases from V and 4 bases from J, with 16 bases in between. This CDR3 reads CAWTPSQVLTEAFF. The CDR3 DNA follows: TGTGCCTGGACCCCTTCACAGGTACTCACTGAAGCTTTCTTT.

This chain uses TRBV18 with TRBJ2-2; 7 bases agree with TRBD2. Germline V lookup: CDR1 KGHSH, CDR2 LQKENI. The CDR3 consists of 14 residues. Trimming removed 4 bases from V and 5 bases from J; junction bases left unmatched: 4. This chain's CDR3 is CASSLTSVTGELFF. Written as DNA, the CDR3 is TGTGCCAGCTCACTAACTAGCGTGACCGGGGAGCTGTTTTTT.

The J gene is TRBJ1-3, the V gene TRBV12-1; the table assigns TRBD1, which was not confirmed against the DNA. TRBV12-1 is described as a pseudogene. This CDR3 contains 16 residues. The CDR3 region is CASSLPGTGSGNTIYF. CDR3 bases: TGTGCCAGCAGCTTACCCGGGACAGGCTCTGGAAACACCATATATTTT.

The chain employs TRBV27 and TRBJ2-5; a weak D match, TRBD1 (6 bases). V was cut by 3 bases and J by 3 bases, with 8 bases left in between. The CDR3 contains 13 residues. Germline assignment: CDR1 MNHEY and CDR2 SMNVEV (reference sequence). The CDR3 coding sequence is TGTGCCAGCAGTTTCAGGACAGAAGAGACCCAGTACTTC. This gives the protein CASSFRTEETQYF.

The chain joins TRBV6-5 to TRBJ1-4, with D perhaps matching TRBD1 (5 bases). The germline gives CDR1 MNHEY, CDR2 SVGAGI. The CDR3 is 13 amino acids. The V gene lost 8 bases and the J gene lost 7 bases, with 14 bases spanning the gap. The CDR3 DNA is TGTGCCAGCTATGCGGGGCTAGGTGAAAAACTGTTTTTT. Translation: CASYAGLGEKLFF.

J is TRBJ2-7 and V is TRBV12-3 or TRBV12-4; tentatively, D is TRBD2 (6 bases). Trimming cost V 6 bases and J 6 bases, with 15 bases left between them. The CDR3 loop spans 13 amino acids. The CDR3 reads CASRPTSLAEQYF. The CDR3 nucleotides are TGTGCCAGCAGGCCGACTAGTCTCGCCGAGCAGTACTTC.

This rearrangement joins TRBV5-1 to TRBJ2-7; 9 bases are shared with TRBD1. This CDR3 spans 16 amino acids. Germline CDR1 SGHRS, CDR2 YFSETQ. The junction had 7 bases not matched to a gene; V was cut back by 3 bases and J by 0 bases. The CDR3: CASSYLQGASSYEQYF. The CDR3 DNA sequence: TGCGCCAGCAGCTACCTACAGGGGGCAAGCTCCTACGAGCAGTACTTC.

V is TRBV7-7 and J is TRBJ2-3, with D possibly TRBD1 on 5 matching bases. Germline V gene lookup returns CDR1 SSHAT and CDR2 FNYEAQ (reference sequence). The CDR3 spans 13 residues. Trimming pared 2 bases from V and 5 bases from J, leaving 8 bases between. The CDR3 spells CASSLQGRDTQYF. In DNA, the CDR3 is TGTGCCAGCAGCTTACAGGGCCGAGATACGCAGTATTTT.

As for this clone: Other DNA sequences in this specimen translate into the identical CDR3. The chain couples TRBV7-2 to TRBJ2-7; 7 bases agree with TRBD1. Trimming took 5 bases from V and 6 from J; bases not matched to a gene: 7. The CDR3 totals 13 residues. The germline V gene has CDR1 SGHTA and CDR2 FQGNSA. The chain's CDR3 is CASSRDRVGEQYF. Here the CDR3 DNA reads TGTGCCAGCAGCCGCGACAGGGTAGGCGAGCAGTACTTC.

The chain links TRBV30 to TRBJ2-5; D possibly corresponds to TRBD2 (6 bases). CDR1 and CDR2 (germline): GTSNPN, SVGIG (reference sequence). Trimming left V 1 base short and J 2 bases short, with 11 bases between. The CDR3 contains 14 residues. CDR3 amino acids: CAWSATAGQETQYF. The CDR3 DNA reads as TGTGCCTGGAGTGCCACTGCGGGGCAAGAGACCCAGTACTTC. Using reference TRBV30 and TRBJ2-5 for the parts outside the CDR3, the full variable domain is SQTIHQWPATLVQPVGSPLSLECTVEGTSNPNLYWYRQAAGRGLQLLFYSVGIGQISSEVPQNLSASRPQDRQFILSSKKLLLSDSGFYLCAWSATAGQETQYFGPGTRLLVL.

V is TRBV15 and J is TRBJ2-7, with D possibly being TRBD2 (7 bases). CDR1 and CDR2 from the germline V gene are LNHNV and YYDKDF (reference sequence). The CDR3 is 14 residues long. V gave up 5 bases and J gave up 3 bases, with 14 bases separating them. The chain's CDR3 is CATSLKGGGYEQYF. CDR3 sequence (DNA): TGTGCCACCAGCTTAAAGGGAGGGGGCTACGAGCAGTACTTC.

The rearrangement joins TRBV7-9 to TRBJ1-4; D not certain. The CDR3 length is 14 residues. CDR1 and CDR2 from the germline V gene are SEHNR and FQNEAQ (reference sequence). With 5 bases removed from V and 5 bases from J, the gap between germline ends came to 12 bases. For the CDR3, the DNA is TGTGCCAGCAGCCCCCCGGGGAACAATGAAAAACTGTTTTTT. The encoded protein is CASSPPGNNEKLFF.

V usage is TRBV11-3 and J usage is TRBJ2-7; 10 bases are a match to TRBD2. Trimming removed 5 bases from V and 7 bases from J; junction bases left unmatched: 11. This CDR3 spans 15 amino acids. Per germline, CDR1 SGHNT and CDR2 YENEEA. CDR3: CASSHGTSEGGEQYF. In DNA, the CDR3 is TGTGCCAGCAGCCACGGGACTAGCGAGGGTGGGGAGCAGTACTTC.

The V gene is TRBV7-6, the J gene TRBJ2-3; TRBD1 matches at 7 bases. The CDR3 covers 15 residues. Germline CDR1 reads SGHVS; CDR2 reads FNYEAQ. V was pared by 5 bases and J by 0 bases, with 5 bases of the junction left unmatched. The CDR3 here is CASSRDRASTDTQYF. In DNA form, the CDR3 reads TGTGCCAGCAGCCGTGACAGGGCTAGCACAGATACGCAGTATTTT.

The chain uses TRBV30 and TRBJ1-3; unclear D gene. Germline V gives CDR1 GTSNPN, CDR2 SVGIG (reference sequence). Trimming left V 0 bases short and J 0 bases short, with 9 bases between. The CDR3 covers 15 residues. The CDR3 bases are TGTGCCTGGAGTGTTTCCTTGTCCTCTGGAAACACCATATATTTT. This encodes CAWSVSLSSGNTIYF.

This clone was observed a single time. The chain is built from TRBV4-3 and TRBJ2-7, with TRBD2 matching over 10 bases. The V gene's germline CDR1 is LGHNA and CDR2 YSLEER. J gave up 4 bases and V 0 bases, and 3 bases lay outside the gene matches. The CDR3 is 15 residues long. This CDR3 reads CASSQELAGRYEQYF. The CDR3 DNA reads TGCGCCAGCAGCCAAGAACTAGCGGGAAGGTACGAGCAGTACTTC.

The chain joins TRBV28 to TRBJ2-2; D remains ambiguous. The germline V gene encodes CDR1 MDHEN and CDR2 SYDVKM. Trimming removed 2 bases at V and 7 bases at J, with 11 bases between. The CDR3 spans 14 residues. The CDR3 is CASSLRAIFGELFF. In DNA, the CDR3 is TGTGCCAGCAGTTTAAGAGCCATATTCGGGGAGCTGTTTTTT.

The chain uses TRBV7-3 and TRBJ2-2; TRBD1 might be the D (5 bases). This CDR3 is built from 15 residues. V lost 5 bases to trimming and J lost 1 base, with 11 bases between them. Germline V lookup: CDR1 SGHTA, CDR2 FQGTGA. CDR3 sequence reads: CASSPTDRNTGELFF. DNA for the CDR3: TGTGCCAGCAGCCCTACCGACAGGAACACCGGGGAGCTGTTTTTT.

This clone was counted a few times. The rearrangement uses TRBV14 and TRBJ1-3; TRBD1 matches at 7 bases. The V gene end was trimmed by 3 bases and the J gene end by 3 bases; junction bases not matched to a gene: 8. The germline gives CDR1 SGHDN, CDR2 FVKESK. The CDR3 is 16 amino acids. This CDR3 is CASSQRAHRGGNTIYF. For the CDR3, the DNA is TGTGCCAGCAGCCAGAGGGCCCACAGGGGTGGAAACACCATATATTTT.

The rearrangement joins TRBV11-2 to TRBJ2-7; TRBD2 matches at 9 bases. The CDR3 covers 15 residues. CDR1 and CDR2 from the germline V gene are SGHAT and FQNNGV. The V segment lost 5 bases and the J segment 5 bases; nucleotides outside the gene matches: 10. The CDR3 nucleotides read TGTGCCAGCAGCGCCGTCCGCGGGAGGGCGAACGAGCAGTACTTC. This gives the protein CASSAVRGRANEQYF.

The chain employs TRBV7-3 and TRBJ2-1, with 9 bases fitting TRBD1. Unmatched junction bases numbered 10, after V lost 8 bases and J lost 8 bases. The CDR3 spans 14 residues. CDR1 and CDR2 from the germline V gene are SGHTA and FQGTGA. The CDR3 sequence is CASSKGQGIDEQFF. CDR3 bases: TGTGCCAGCTCCAAGGGACAGGGTATCGATGAGCAGTTCTTC.